These 26 T cell receptor beta chains were sequenced from one sample in a study of blood T cell repertoires in COVID-19. Repertoires were generated with immunoSEQ multiplex PCR, while TCRdb's copy carries only in-frame clones and drops some. The table includes about 280,000 clones, 86% detected once. The sample comprised peripheral blood. The receptors shown here come from a young woman with active or convalescent COVID-19.

The V call is TRBV19, the J call TRBJ1-3, with D perhaps TRBD1 (6 bases). The CDR3 has 13 amino acids. The germline V and J ends were trimmed by 11 bases and 4 bases, with 15 bases remaining between them. Germline assignment: CDR1 LNHDA and CDR2 SQIVND (reference sequence). The CDR3 bases are TGTGCCTGCCAACAGGGAATCGGAAACACCATATATTTT. It encodes CACQQGIGNTIYF.

The table lists this clone with a count of one. The J gene is TRBJ1-1, the V gene TRBV12-1; TRBD1 was called by the table and not checked on the DNA. TRBV12-1 is classified as a pseudogene. The CDR3 runs to 15 residues. The CDR3 bases are TGTGCCAGCAGCTTTGCGCAGGGATGGAGCACTGAAGCTTTCTTT. Translated: CASSFAQGWSTEAFF.

This clone was observed once. The rearrangement links TRBV28 to TRBJ1-1; D is undetermined. The CDR3 sequence is 12 residues long. V gave up 3 bases and J gave up 2 bases, with 4 bases separating them. Germline assignment: CDR1 MDHEN and CDR2 SYDVKM. This CDR3 is CASSLSNTEAFF. The CDR3 DNA is TGTGCCAGCAGTTTGAGTAACACTGAAGCTTTCTTT.

The rearrangement joins TRBV25-1 to TRBJ2-1, with D perhaps TRBD2 (6 bases). Trimming took 3 bases from V and 4 from J, leaving 13 bases between them. CDR3 size: 15 residues. The germline gives CDR1 MGHDK, CDR2 SYGVNS. The CDR3 sequence is CASSDTQGLYNEQFF. CDR3 DNA sequence: TGTGCCAGCAGTGATACCCAGGGACTTTACAATGAGCAGTTCTTC.

V gene TRBV7-3 combines with J gene TRBJ2-5, with TRBD2 identical over 8 bases. The CDR3 is 14 residues long. V lost 4 bases to trimming and J lost 1 base; unmatched junction nucleotides: 2. In germline, CDR1 is SGHTA, CDR2 FQGTGA. The CDR3 DNA reads as TGTGCCAGCAGCTCCGCGGGGGGCCAAGAGACCCAGTACTTC. This encodes CASSSAGGQETQYF.

The chain uses TRBV7-6 and TRBJ2-6; perhaps TRBD1 as D (5 bases). This CDR3 spans 20 amino acids. V was shortened by 2 bases and J by 0 bases, with 20 bases between the two germline ends. Germline lookup yields CDR1 SGHVS and CDR2 FNYEAQ. Here the CDR3 DNA reads TGTGCCAGCAGCTTAAGGGGAACAGGTCAACCGTACTCTGGGGCCAACGTCCTGACTTTC. It is translated as CASSLRGTGQPYSGANVLTF.

This chain uses TRBV27 with TRBJ1-2; D remains unclear. Germline lookup yields CDR1 MNHEY and CDR2 SMNVEV (reference sequence). The CDR3 spans 16 residues. V lost 3 bases and J 4 bases, leaving 18 bases between the germline ends. The CDR3 region is CASSFSDGVYGYGYTF. CDR3 sequence (DNA): TGTGCCAGCAGTTTCTCCGACGGGGTCTATGGCTATGGCTACACCTTC.

DNA of the CDR3: TGTGCCAGCAGTGGGACTCCTGGGATGACCGGGGAGCTGTTTTTT. Its translation is CASSGTPGMTGELFF. V usage is TRBV2 and J usage is TRBJ2-2, with D possibly TRBD2 on 5 matching bases. V was cut by 4 bases and J by 5 bases, with 14 bases left in between. CDR1 and CDR2 (germline): SNHLY, FYNNEI. CDR3 length: 15 amino acids.

The chain combines TRBV19 with TRBJ1-2; 11 bases fit TRBD1. The germline V gene encodes CDR1 LNHDA and CDR2 SQIVND (reference sequence). CDR3 size: 14 residues. V shed 4 bases, J shed 8 bases, and the junction held 6 bases outside the gene matches. CDR3 amino acids: CASSTGQGARGYTF. CDR3 coding DNA: TGTGCCAGTAGTACAGGACAGGGGGCTCGGGGCTACACCTTC.

In nucleotides, the CDR3 is TGTGCCAGCAGCCCATTCGTTTCGCGAGGAAACACCATATATTTT. Residues: CASSPFVSRGNTIYF. This sequence joins TRBV6-6 and TRBJ1-3, with unresolved D. The CDR3 has 15 amino acids. Germline V gene data show CDR1 as MNHNY and CDR2 as SVGAGI (reference sequence). Trimming stripped 6 bases from V and 4 bases from J, with 16 bases between.

The chain combines TRBV28 with TRBJ2-7; D not certain. Germline V gene sequence: CDR1 MDHEN, CDR2 SYDVKM. V shed 4 bases and J shed 7 bases, with 11 bases lying between them. CDR3 length: 12 amino acids. CDR3 residues: CASSSPNREQYF. CDR3 DNA: TGTGCCAGCAGTTCCCCCAACCGGGAGCAGTACTTC. The full variable domain, its missing parts supplied by reference TRBV28 and TRBJ2-7, is DVKVTQSSRYLVKRTGEKVFLECVQDMDHENMFWYRQDPGLGLRLIYFSYDVKMKEKGDIPEGYSVSREKKERFSLILESASTNQTSMYLCASSSPNREQYFGPGTRLTVT.

J is TRBJ2-3 and V is TRBV6-2 or TRBV6-3; D may be TRBD2 (7 bases). The length of the CDR3 is 17 residues. V lost 2 bases to trimming and J lost 4 bases, with 19 bases between them. The germline gives CDR1 MNHEY, CDR2 SVGEGT. In nucleotides, the CDR3 is TGTGCCAGCAGTTACCGCAGGGGAGGGCTTGGGTCAGATACGCAGTATTTT. This translates into CASSYRRGGLGSDTQYF.

This sequence joins TRBV14 and TRBJ1-1, with 7 bases matching TRBD1. CDR3 length: 13 residues. CDR1 and CDR2 from the germline V gene are SGHDN and FVKESK. With 5 bases clipped from V and 4 bases from J, the junction kept 4 bases outside the gene matches. The CDR3 spells CASSWDRRTEAFF. The DNA of the CDR3 is TGTGCCAGCAGCTGGGACAGACGCACTGAAGCTTTCTTT.

A single count supports this clone. The genes are TRBV19 and TRBJ2-1; 13 positions agree with TRBD2. V dropped 3 bases and J dropped 0; count of bases not matched to a gene: 8. The CDR3 is 19 residues long. The germline V gene encodes CDR1 LNHDA and CDR2 SQIVND (reference sequence). Written as DNA, the CDR3 is TGTGCCAGTAGTATTCGACTAGCGGGGGGCACCCACTCCTACAATGAGCAGTTCTTC. Encoded protein: CASSIRLAGGTHSYNEQFF.

V gene TRBV9 combines with J gene TRBJ1-2; D remains ambiguous. The CDR3 runs 14 residues. Trimming left V 5 bases short and J 1 base short, with 12 bases between. CDR1 is SGDLS, CDR2 YYNGEE, per germline. The CDR3 bases are TGTGCCAGCAGTGGGAGATTTCATAACTATGGCTACACCTTC. Residues: CASSGRFHNYGYTF.

Only one count was recorded for this clone. The CDR3 sequence is CASSPDRVATQYF. For the CDR3, the DNA is TGTGCCAGTAGTCCAGACAGGGTAGCTACGCAGTATTTT. The rearrangement links TRBV19 to TRBJ2-3, with 7 bases matching TRBD1. Germline loops: CDR1 LNHDA, CDR2 SQIVND (reference sequence). V shed 5 bases and J 8 bases; nucleotides not matched to a gene: 7. This CDR3 is 13 amino acids long.

CDR3: CASSLISDSYEQYF. In DNA form, the CDR3 reads TGCGCCAGCAGCTTAATAAGCGACTCCTACGAGCAGTACTTC. The J gene is TRBJ2-7, the V gene TRBV5-1; D is unresolved. CDR1 and CDR2 from the germline V gene are SGHRS and YFSETQ. V lost 2 bases to trimming and J lost 0 bases, with 9 bases between them. The length of the CDR3 is 14 residues.

This chain joins TRBV5-5 and TRBJ1-1; possibly TRBD1 for D (6 bases). Germline CDR1 and CDR2: SGHKS and YYEKEE (reference sequence). V lost 4 bases and J lost 0, with 16 bases in between. The CDR3 consists of 16 residues. The CDR3 protein is CASSQGTRGMNTEAFF. In DNA form, the CDR3 reads TGTGCCAGCAGCCAAGGGACCAGGGGCATGAACACTGAAGCTTTCTTT. The whole variable domain, filled in from reference TRBV5-5 and TRBJ1-1, reads DAGVTQSPTHLIKTRGQQVTLRCSPISGHKSVSWYQQVLGQGPQFIFQYYEKEERGRGNFPDRFSARQFPNYSSELNVNALLLGDSALYLCASSQGTRGMNTEAFFGQGTRLTVV.

This chain uses TRBV28 with TRBJ2-7; 11 nucleotides align to TRBD2. This CDR3 contains 18 residues. Germline-derived CDR1 and CDR2 are MDHEN and SYDVKM. V trimming: 3 bases; J trimming: 3 bases; junction bases outside the gene matches: 13. CDR3 sequence (DNA): TGTGCCAGCAGTTTGCCTACTAGCGGGGGAACCATGATCTACGAGCAGTACTTC. Translating it yields CASSLPTSGGTMIYEQYF.

The chain couples TRBV19 to TRBJ1-2, with 8 bases matching TRBD1. The CDR3 spans 14 residues. J lost 4 bases, V lost 5 bases, and 6 bases had no gene match. Germline V gene lookup returns CDR1 LNHDA and CDR2 SQIVND (reference sequence). In DNA form, the CDR3 reads TGTGCCAGTAGTCGACAGGGGCGATCCTATGGCTACACCTTC. Encoded protein: CASSRQGRSYGYTF.

This clone was recorded a few times. The rearrangement joins TRBV27 to TRBJ2-1; TRBD2 matches 10 bases. Germline values: CDR1 MNHEY, CDR2 SMNVEV (reference sequence). This CDR3 contains 14 residues. Trimming cost V 6 bases and J 9 bases; bases outside gene matches: 8. The CDR3 sequence: CASRKTSGALEQFF. CDR3 nucleotides: TGTGCCAGCAGGAAAACTAGCGGGGCTCTTGAGCAGTTCTTC.

The chain employs TRBV2 and TRBJ1-6, with 10 bases aligning to TRBD1. CDR1 SNHLY and CDR2 FYNNEI come from the germline V gene. The length of the CDR3 is 15 residues. The V segment lost 5 bases and the J segment 9 bases; nucleotides outside the gene matches: 7. The CDR3, as DNA: TGTGCCAGCAGTATTAGGGACAGGGGAGCTTCACCCCTCCACTTT. Encoded protein: CASSIRDRGASPLHF.

This CDR3 is CASSRGGAWNSPLHF. The CDR3 coding sequence is TGTGCCAGTAGCCGGGGGGGGGCTTGGAATTCACCCCTCCACTTT. J is TRBJ1-6 and V is TRBV19; tentatively, D is TRBD1 (6 bases). Trimming cost V 6 bases and J 7 bases, with 16 bases left between them. The CDR3 consists of 15 residues. Germline-derived CDR1 and CDR2 are LNHDA and SQIVND (reference sequence).

The V call is TRBV30, the J call TRBJ1-6, with 8 bases aligning to TRBD1. There are 17 residues in the CDR3. J gave up 9 bases and V 1 base, and 14 bases lay outside the gene matches. Germline CDR1 GTSNPN, CDR2 SVGIG (reference sequence). CDR3 sequence: CAWSAQGANLPSSPLHF. The DNA for the CDR3 is TGTGCCTGGAGTGCGCAGGGGGCAAACCTTCCTAGTTCACCCCTCCACTTT.

This sequence joins TRBV6-5 and TRBJ1-1; possible D gene TRBD1, 5 bases. V was trimmed by 2 bases and J by 8 bases, leaving 12 bases between them. Germline CDR1 is MNHEY and CDR2 is SVGAGI. The CDR3 is 13 amino acids. CDR3 amino acids: CASSYRREGEAFF. CDR3 DNA: TGTGCCAGCAGTTACCGCAGGGAAGGAGAAGCTTTCTTT.

The rearrangement joins TRBV24-1 to TRBJ2-1, with D maybe TRBD1 (6 bases). CDR1 KGHDR and CDR2 SFDVKD come from the germline V gene. Trimming removed 4 bases at V and 8 bases at J, with 20 bases between. The CDR3 length is 16 residues. The CDR3 coding sequence is TGTGCCACCAGTGAACCTCAGGGGCCCTTCGGGGATGAGCAGTTCTTC. Its translation is CATSEPQGPFGDEQFF.